Below, 27 T cell receptor beta chains from the same sample are listed, as sequenced in a study of blood T cell repertoires in COVID-19. Using immunoSEQ multiplex PCR, the repertoire was profiled, and TCRdb retains in-frame clones only, with some absent. The table shows about 370,000 clones, with around 87% occurring only once. The specimen sequenced was peripheral blood. The source is a woman in her 30s with COVID-19, enrolled during active disease.

The rearrangement links TRBV5-1 to TRBJ2-7; TRBD2 aligns across 8 bases. CDR1 and CDR2 (germline): SGHRS, YFSETQ. Trimming removed 4 bases from V and 5 bases from J; junction bases left unmatched: 14. This CDR3 region has 16 residues. The CDR3 coding sequence is TGCGCCAGCAGCAAAATTACCGGGACTAGTCCCAACGAGCAGTACTTC. It codes for CASSKITGTSPNEQYF.

This chain joins TRBV6-2 or TRBV6-3 and TRBJ1-5; D is undetermined. The CDR3 runs 14 residues. The V gene's germline CDR1 is MNHEY and CDR2 SVGEGT. The V end lost 6 bases, the J end lost 3 bases, and 12 bases lay between the germline ends. CDR3 amino acids: CASSKGRDNQPQHF. CDR3 bases: TGTGCCAGCAGCAAAGGACGGGACAATCAGCCCCAGCATTTT.

J is TRBJ2-4 and V is TRBV27, with TRBD1 as a possible D gene (9 bases). V shed 4 bases and J shed 0 bases, with 22 bases lying between them. Germline assignment: CDR1 MNHEY and CDR2 SMNVEV (reference sequence). This CDR3 is built from 19 residues. The CDR3 DNA is TGTGCCAGCAGTTGGGGGACAGGGAGGCTAGCGGGAGCCAAAAACATTCAGTACTTC. It codes for CASSWGTGRLAGAKNIQYF.

This clone occurred a few times. This sequence joins TRBV7-2 and TRBJ2-7, with 9 bases that match TRBD2. The V and J ends lost 0 bases and 5 bases, in that order; junction bases with no gene match: 2. The CDR3 consists of 14 residues. The germline gives CDR1 SGHTA, CDR2 FQGNSA. CDR3 nucleotide sequence: TGTGCCAGCAGCTTAGCGGCGGGAGGGGACGAGCAGTACTTC. Encoded protein: CASSLAAGGDEQYF.

V is TRBV30 and J is TRBJ2-7, with D unresolved. Per germline, CDR1 GTSNPN and CDR2 SVGIG (reference sequence). V was trimmed by 2 bases and J by 4 bases, leaving 15 bases between them. The CDR3 is 14 amino acids. CDR3 bases: TGTGCCTGGAGTCGAGGTCCCTATATTTACGAGCAGTACTTC. It yields the protein CAWSRGPYIYEQYF.

The chain couples TRBV10-3 to TRBJ1-2, with 8 bases lining up with TRBD1. The CDR3 is 14 amino acids. The germline gives CDR1 ENHRY, CDR2 SYGVKD. The V and J ends lost 4 bases and 5 bases, in that order; junction bases with no gene match: 6. The CDR3 nucleotides are TGTGCCATCAGTGGGGCAGGGGGCAGTTATGGCTACACCTTC. Translation: CAISGAGGSYGYTF.

The chain employs TRBV5-6 and TRBJ1-5; D is possibly TRBD1 (5 bases). This CDR3 contains 14 residues. V was trimmed by 0 bases and J by 6 bases, leaving 10 bases between them. Germline CDR1 and CDR2: SGHDT and YYEEEE. The CDR3 region has the DNA TGTGCCAGCAGCTTGGGCAGGGTTGCTCAGCCCCAGCATTTT. Its protein product is CASSLGRVAQPQHF.

About this clone: The same CDR3 is also encoded by other DNA sequences in this sample. This chain uses TRBV6-2 or TRBV6-3 with TRBJ1-5; perhaps TRBD1 as D (5 bases). Deletions cut 5 bases from V and 3 bases from J, with 11 bases between. The CDR3 is 14 amino acids. Germline CDR1 and CDR2: MNHEY and SVGEGT. The CDR3 loop is CASSLRQNNQPQHF. The CDR3 nucleotides read TGTGCCAGCAGTCTTAGACAGAACAATCAGCCCCAGCATTTT.

The V and J genes are TRBV3-1 (or the pseudogene TRBV3-2) and TRBJ1-1; TRBD1 is a possible D gene (5 bases). The germline V gene encodes CDR1 LGHDT and CDR2 YNNKEL (reference sequence). V was cut by 4 bases and J by 1 base, with 7 bases left in between. This CDR3 is built from 13 residues. This CDR3 reads CASSPTGNTEAFF. As DNA, the CDR3 is TGTGCCAGCAGCCCAACAGGGAACACTGAAGCTTTCTTT.

The chain uses TRBV5-1 and TRBJ2-5, with a possible D match to TRBD2 (7 bases). This CDR3 comprises 16 residues. Germline V CDR1 and CDR2: SGHRS, YFSETQ. With 0 bases removed from V and 5 bases from J, the gap between germline ends came to 17 bases. CDR3 loop: CASSLGGPGGQETQYF. The CDR3 coding sequence is TGCGCCAGCAGCTTGGGGGGCCCGGGGGGCCAGGAGACCCAGTACTTC.

The J gene is TRBJ2-5, the V gene TRBV19; 8 nucleotides agree with TRBD2. Germline V gives CDR1 LNHDA, CDR2 SQIVND (reference sequence). The V and J ends lost 7 bases and 5 bases, in that order; junction bases with no gene match: 12. This CDR3 is 15 amino acids long. The CDR3 spells CASKKWGSGSETQYF. CDR3 coding DNA: TGTGCCAGTAAAAAGTGGGGGAGCGGGAGTGAGACCCAGTACTTC.

This chain joins TRBV7-2 and TRBJ2-5, with a tentative D call TRBD2 (6 bases). V lost 3 bases and J 5 bases, leaving 16 bases between the germline ends. Per germline, CDR1 SGHTA and CDR2 FQGNSA. This CDR3 has 15 residues. CDR3 residues: CASSFGGTGRETQYF. The CDR3 DNA reads TGTGCCAGCAGCTTTGGGGGTACTGGGAGGGAGACCCAGTACTTC. Based on the CDR3 plus reference TRBV7-2 and TRBJ2-5, the full variable domain is GAGVSQSPSNKVTEKGKDVELRCDPISGHTALYWYRQSLGQGLEFLIYFQGNSAPDKSGLPSDRFSAERTGGSVSTLTIQRTQQEDSAVYLCASSFGGTGRETQYFGPGTRLLVL.

This clone was detected only once. The chain carries TRBV24-1 and TRBJ2-7; possibly TRBD2 for D (6 bases). This CDR3 has 15 amino acids. Trimming took 3 bases from V and 7 from J, leaving 18 bases between them. Per the germline V gene, CDR1 is KGHDR and CDR2 is SFDVKD. CDR3 sequence reads: CATSDATGAGREQYF. The CDR3 DNA reads as TGTGCCACCAGTGATGCTACCGGGGCGGGAAGAGAGCAGTACTTC.

The chain links TRBV5-1 to TRBJ2-7; a weak D match, TRBD1 (5 bases). Trimming took 10 bases from V and 3 from J, leaving 23 bases between them. CDR3 size: 15 residues. Germline V CDR1 and CDR2: SGHRS, YFSETQ. The CDR3 DNA reads as TGCGCCGGCAAACTCTCGCCAGGGTCAGGCTACGAGCAGTACTTC. This gives the protein CAGKLSPGSGYEQYF.

This chain joins TRBV7-8 and TRBJ2-5, with TRBD2 matching 7 bases. In germline, CDR1 is SGHVS, CDR2 FQNEAQ. Germline trimming cut 0 bases from V and 4 bases from J; bases unmatched to any gene: 2. The CDR3 totals 14 residues. The CDR3 DNA reads as TGTGCCAGCAGCTTAGCGGGAGGGGTAGAGACCCAGTACTTC. It is translated as CASSLAGGVETQYF.

The V call is TRBV9, the J call TRBJ2-3, with D possibly TRBD2 on 6 matching bases. Per germline, CDR1 SGDLS and CDR2 YYNGEE. CDR3 length: 16 residues. Trimming pared 4 bases from V and 2 bases from J, leaving 17 bases between. Here the CDR3 reads CASSPPGLEYTDTQYF. As DNA, the CDR3 is TGTGCCAGCAGCCCCCCGGGACTTGAATACACAGATACGCAGTATTTT.

Only one count was recorded for this clone. The chain recombines TRBV11-2 with TRBJ2-5; D is ambiguous. Germline assignment: CDR1 SGHAT and CDR2 FQNNGV. The V and J ends lost 1 base and 2 bases respectively, with 8 bases between them. The CDR3 extends over 14 amino acids. Here the CDR3 reads CASSLGRLQETQYF. In DNA form, the CDR3 reads TGTGCCAGCAGCTTAGGGCGGTTGCAAGAGACCCAGTACTTC.

The gene calls are TRBV6-5 and TRBJ1-5, with 8 bases identical to TRBD1. The CDR3 has 15 residues. The germline gives CDR1 MNHEY, CDR2 SVGAGI. The trim removed 8 bases at V and 15 bases at J, leaving 21 bases unmatched. The CDR3 bases are TGTGCCAGCCTCCAGGGGGCGCAACCCATCAGCCCGGGGCATTTT. It yields the protein CASLQGAQPISPGHF.

The rearrangement uses TRBV6-1 and TRBJ1-5; no clear D gene. This CDR3 contains 14 residues. V gave up 6 bases and J gave up 7 bases, with 16 bases separating them. Germline V gene sequence: CDR1 MNHNS, CDR2 SASEGT. CDR3 loop: CASRSPTGEQPQHF. For the CDR3, the DNA is TGTGCCAGCAGAAGCCCCACCGGTGAGCAGCCCCAGCATTTT.

The chain carries TRBV28 and TRBJ1-5, with a weak D call TRBD1 (5 bases). This CDR3 is 14 amino acids long. Germline values: CDR1 MDHEN, CDR2 SYDVKM. V dropped 6 bases and J dropped 0 bases, with 9 bases sitting between them. DNA of the CDR3: TGTGCCAGCAGCAGACAGAATAGCAATCAGCCCCAGCATTTT. This gives the protein CASSRQNSNQPQHF. Based on the CDR3 plus reference TRBV28 and TRBJ1-5, the full variable domain is DVKVTQSSRYLVKRTGEKVFLECVQDMDHENMFWYRQDPGLGLRLIYFSYDVKMKEKGDIPEGYSVSREKKERFSLILESASTNQTSMYLCASSRQNSNQPQHFGDGTRLSIL.

This clone is a singleton in its sample. This rearrangement joins TRBV30 to TRBJ1-6; D is uncertain. Trimming took 5 bases from V and 1 from J, leaving 6 bases between them. Germline CDR1 reads GTSNPN; CDR2 reads SVGIG (reference sequence). The CDR3 spans 13 residues. The CDR3 sequence: CAWERSYNSPLHF. The CDR3 DNA follows: TGTGCCTGGGAGAGGTCCTATAATTCACCCCTCCACTTT.

This clone was recorded a few times. J is TRBJ2-6 and V is TRBV28; possible D gene TRBD1, 5 bases. Trimming removed 1 base at V and 0 bases at J, with 10 bases between. Germline V gene lookup returns CDR1 MDHEN and CDR2 SYDVKM. The CDR3 length is 17 residues. DNA of the CDR3: TGTGCCAGCAGTTTATCAGGGCCCAGCTCTGGGGCCAACGTCCTGACTTTC. Translation gives CASSLSGPSSGANVLTF.

The rearrangement uses TRBV28 and TRBJ2-7, with 9 bases lining up with TRBD2. V shed 4 bases and J 3 bases; nucleotides not matched to a gene: 7. Germline CDR1 reads MDHEN; CDR2 reads SYDVKM. This CDR3 comprises 15 residues. CDR3: CASSYTGLASYEQYF. The DNA of the CDR3 is TGTGCCAGCAGTTACACGGGACTAGCCAGCTACGAGCAGTACTTC. Looking up the rest from reference TRBV28 and TRBJ2-7 gives the full variable domain: DVKVTQSSRYLVKRTGEKVFLECVQDMDHENMFWYRQDPGLGLRLIYFSYDVKMKEKGDIPEGYSVSREKKERFSLILESASTNQTSMYLCASSYTGLASYEQYFGPGTRLTVT.

The rearrangement joins TRBV7-9 to TRBJ2-3; 9 bases fit TRBD2. The CDR3 loop spans 19 amino acids. Germline assignment: CDR1 SEHNR and CDR2 FQNEAQ (reference sequence). The V gene end was trimmed by 5 bases and the J gene end by 2 bases; junction bases not matched to a gene: 17. The CDR3: CASSPGIKTTSGYTDTQYF. CDR3 sequence (DNA): TGTGCCAGCAGCCCAGGGATTAAAACGACTAGCGGCTACACAGATACGCAGTATTTT.

The sample holds a few counts of this clone. The gene calls are TRBV2 and TRBJ1-4; maybe TRBD1 (6 bases). Germline V CDR1 and CDR2: SNHLY, FYNNEI. The CDR3 contains 16 residues. Trimming removed 6 bases from V and 4 bases from J, with 18 bases in between. CDR3 amino acids: CASRDRTGTVNEKLFF. The DNA for the CDR3 is TGTGCCAGCAGGGATCGCACAGGGACGGTTAATGAAAAACTGTTTTTT. The full variable domain, completed using reference TRBV2 and TRBJ1-4, is EPEVTQTPSHQVTQMGQEVILRCVPISNHLYFYWYRQILGQKVEFLVSFYNNEISEKSEIFDDQFSVERPDGSNFTLKIRSTKLEDSAMYFCASRDRTGTVNEKLFFGSGTQLSVL.

The J gene is TRBJ2-3, the V gene TRBV18, with 14 nucleotides matching TRBD2. Germline V gene data show CDR1 as KGHSH and CDR2 as LQKENI. V lost 4 bases, J lost 4 bases, and 10 bases stayed unmatched. This CDR3 comprises 18 residues. In nucleotides, the CDR3 is TGTGCCAGCTCACGAAAGCAGGGACTAGCGGGAGATGCAGATACGCAGTATTTT. Its translation: CASSRKQGLAGDADTQYF.

This clone occurred a few times. The rearrangement links TRBV28 to TRBJ1-5, with 8 bases aligning to TRBD1. The CDR3 extends over 15 amino acids. The ends lost 2 bases at V and 6 bases at J; junction bases unmatched: 6. The germline gives CDR1 MDHEN, CDR2 SYDVKM. CDR3 sequence reads: CASSLQTGVGQPQHF. CDR3 DNA: TGTGCCAGCAGTTTACAGACAGGGGTAGGTCAGCCCCAGCATTTT.